This T cell receptor beta chain was captured by sequencing in a study of cytomegalovirus exposure and HLA in healthy donors. Whole-study findings and limits: The study found most TCR sequences rare, yet found some public TCRs in many donors.

Donors were drawn from the roughly 130-subject validation cohort, separate from the approximately 700-subject first cohort. This CDR3 contains 16 residues. Germline V gene lookup returns CDR1 SGHTA and CDR2 FQGNSA. V shed 5 bases and J 9 bases; nucleotides not matched to a gene: 11. Using immunoSEQ multiplex PCR, the repertoire was profiled, and TCRdb retains in-frame clones only, with some absent. The data contain 150,000 to 200,000 clones, almost 85% of them singletons. About this clone itself: Its matching antigen is unknown.

The genes are TRBV7-2 and TRBJ1-6; 9 nucleotides agree with TRBD1. This sequence was found in a man younger than 40 in good health and CMV-seropositive. The sequencing input was PBMCs. CDR3: CASSVDRGGIVSPLHF. CDR3 nucleotide sequence: TGTGCCAGCAGCGTGGACAGGGGCGGTATAGTTTCACCCCTCCACTTT.